The 14 T cell receptor beta chains listed next were all sequenced from one sample in a study of blood T cell repertoires in COVID-19. Repertoires were generated with immunoSEQ multiplex PCR, while TCRdb's copy carries only in-frame clones and drops some. The data contain some 140,000 clones, under 85% of them seen just once; the ten biggest clones take up approximately 0.6%. The sample taken for sequencing was peripheral blood. All receptors come from a man in his 60s with COVID-19, enrolled during active disease.

This clone was recorded only once. This chain connects TRBV4-3 to TRBJ2-1; 7 nucleotides agree with TRBD2. With 0 bases clipped from V and 5 bases from J, the junction kept 7 bases outside the gene matches. From germline, CDR1 is LGHNA and CDR2 YSLEER. The CDR3 has 16 residues. The CDR3 is CASSQEGRGINNEQFF. The CDR3, as DNA: TGCGCCAGCAGCCAAGAGGGGAGGGGAATAAACAATGAGCAGTTCTTC.

The rearrangement links TRBV11-2 to TRBJ2-1; 12 bases agree with TRBD2. Unmatched junction bases numbered 1, after V lost 6 bases and J lost 4 bases. This CDR3 has 14 amino acids. Germline values: CDR1 SGHAT, CDR2 FQNNGV. The CDR3 region is CASSGLAGYNEQFF. The DNA of the CDR3 is TGTGCCAGCAGTGGACTAGCGGGGTACAATGAGCAGTTCTTC.

The chain combines TRBV7-2 with TRBJ1-3; D remains unclear. V was clipped by 5 bases and J by 0 bases, with 8 bases between them. CDR1 and CDR2 from the germline V gene are SGHTA and FQGNSA. The CDR3 is made up of 14 amino acids. The CDR3 loop is CASSPQISGNTIYF. Written as DNA, the CDR3 is TGTGCCAGCAGCCCACAGATCTCTGGAAACACCATATATTTT.

The V gene is TRBV7-2, the J gene TRBJ1-4; tentatively, D is TRBD1 (5 bases). The CDR3 loop spans 15 amino acids. CDR1 and CDR2 from the germline V gene are SGHTA and FQGNSA. With 7 bases removed from V and 1 base from J, the gap between germline ends came to 13 bases. CDR3 DNA: TGTGCCAGCACCGCGGGGCAGGGAACTAATGAAAAACTGTTTTTT. Amino acids: CASTAGQGTNEKLFF.

The J gene is TRBJ1-2, the V gene TRBV18; D is uncertain. Germline V gene data show CDR1 as KGHSH and CDR2 as LQKENI. With 3 bases removed from V and 3 bases from J, the gap between germline ends came to 14 bases. The CDR3 runs 15 residues. The CDR3 sequence is CASSPGRNNDYGYTF. The DNA of the CDR3 is TGTGCCAGCTCACCCGGGAGGAACAATGACTATGGCTACACCTTC. Full variable domain (missing parts from reference TRBV18 and TRBJ1-2): NAGVMQNPRHLVRRRGQEARLRCSPMKGHSHVYWYRQLPEEGLKFMVYLQKENIIDESGMPKERFSAEFPKEGPSILRIQQVVRGDSAAYFCASSPGRNNDYGYTFGSGTRLTVV.

This clone was seen more than once but under ten times. The rearrangement uses TRBV2 and TRBJ1-1; 7 nucleotides match TRBD1. This CDR3 region has 13 residues. The V and J ends lost 7 bases and 5 bases, in that order; junction bases with no gene match: 7. CDR1 is SNHLY, CDR2 FYNNEI, per germline. As DNA, the CDR3 is TGTGCCAGCACCGAAGACAGGGCAACTGAAGCTTTCTTT. Amino acid sequence: CASTEDRATEAFF.

This sequence joins TRBV5-1 and TRBJ1-2; the match to TRBD1 covers 7 bases. This CDR3 spans 15 amino acids. J was trimmed by 8 bases and V by 4 bases; bases with no gene match: 14. Germline lookup yields CDR1 SGHRS and CDR2 YFSETQ. CDR3 bases: TGCGCCAGCAGCCCATCGCCACAGGGGCCAGGCGGCTACACCTTC. Encoded protein: CASSPSPQGPGGYTF.

The chain couples TRBV18 to TRBJ2-7; no clear D. Germline assignment: CDR1 KGHSH and CDR2 LQKENI. Trimming removed 3 bases from V and 0 bases from J, with 12 bases in between. CDR3 length: 15 amino acids. CDR3 protein: CASSPGIALSYEQYF. CDR3 nucleotides: TGTGCCAGCTCACCGGGCATTGCTCTCTCCTACGAGCAGTACTTC.

The J gene is TRBJ2-7, the V gene TRBV14; TRBD2 aligns across 14 bases. This CDR3 comprises 16 residues. Germline V lookup: CDR1 SGHDN, CDR2 FVKESK. Trimming removed 4 bases from V and 0 bases from J; junction bases left unmatched: 2. As DNA, the CDR3 is TGTGCCAGCAGCCGGGGGACTAGCGGGGGCTCCTACGAGCAGTACTTC. This encodes CASSRGTSGGSYEQYF. Drawing the rest from reference TRBV14 and TRBJ2-7, the complete variable domain is EAGVTQFPSHSVIEKGQTVTLRCDPISGHDNLYWYRRVMGKEIKFLLHFVKESKQDESGMPNNRFLAERTGGTYSTLKVQPAELEDSGVYFCASSRGTSGGSYEQYFGPGTRLTVT.

A single count supports this clone. The chain recombines TRBV13 with TRBJ2-7; 7 bases line up with TRBD1. The length of the CDR3 is 12 residues. J gave up 9 bases and V 4 bases, and 6 bases lay outside the gene matches. Germline lookup yields CDR1 PRHDT and CDR2 FYEKMQ (reference sequence). CDR3 sequence (DNA): TGTGCCAGCAGCTCAAAAGGGGGCGGGCAGTACTTC. Its translation: CASSSKGGGQYF.

The rearrangement links TRBV6-6 to TRBJ1-1; 10 bases line up with TRBD1. The CDR3 length is 15 residues. Germline-derived CDR1 and CDR2 are MNHNY and SVGAGI (reference sequence). The trim removed 4 bases at V and 2 bases at J, leaving 4 bases unmatched. The CDR3, as DNA: TGTGCCAGCAGTTCAAGGGACAGGGGAAACACTGAAGCTTTCTTT. This codes for CASSSRDRGNTEAFF.

The V gene is TRBV6-5, the J gene TRBJ2-5, with a tentative D call TRBD1 (6 bases). Germline V CDR1 and CDR2: MNHEY, SVGAGI. The CDR3 runs 14 residues. V was pared by 11 bases and J by 1 base, with 17 bases between. In DNA, the CDR3 is TGTGCCGGAAAGTACGGACAGCTCCAAGAGACCCAGTACTTC. Its translation is CAGKYGQLQETQYF.

This chain links TRBV11-2 with TRBJ1-3; D is ambiguous. Germline V CDR1 and CDR2: SGHAT, FQNNGV. V was clipped by 6 bases and J by 0 bases, with 12 bases between them. The CDR3 runs 15 residues. The chain's CDR3 is CASSRAVLSGNTIYF. Written as DNA, the CDR3 is TGTGCCAGCAGTCGCGCGGTGCTCTCTGGAAACACCATATATTTT. Variable domain in full (rest from reference TRBV11-2 and TRBJ1-3): EAGVAQSPRYKIIEKRQSVAFWCNPISGHATLYWYQQILGQGPKLLIQFQNNGVVDDSQLPKDRFSAERLKGVDSTLKIQPAKLEDSAVYLCASSRAVLSGNTIYFGEGSWLTVV.

The genes are TRBV7-2 and TRBJ1-1; 7 nucleotides agree with TRBD1. Trimming removed 3 bases from V and 0 bases from J; junction bases left unmatched: 10. Per germline, CDR1 SGHTA and CDR2 FQGNSA. This CDR3 is built from 17 residues. CDR3 residues: CASSLDGTVNMNTEAFF. CDR3 bases: TGTGCCAGCAGCTTGGACGGGACAGTGAATATGAACACTGAAGCTTTCTTT.